These 22 T cell receptor beta chains came from one sample sequenced in a study of T cells after yellow fever vaccination. TCRdb redid the calling of the 5' RACE reads with MiXCR, one entry per CDR3 protein. The sample lists 620,000 or so distinct CDR3 sequences, about 12% occurring once. The sample in question was PBMCs, obtained on the day of the yellow fever booster vaccination. The source is a man aged 25-40 years who received the YFV17D yellow fever vaccine.

This clonotype has just a few counts. V usage is TRBV11-3 and J usage is TRBJ2-1, with a possible D match to TRBD2 (5 bases). V lost 5 bases to trimming and J lost 8 bases, with 16 bases between them. CDR3 length: 14 residues. CDR1 SGHNT and CDR2 YENEEA come from the germline V gene. In nucleotides, the CDR3 is TGTGCCAGCAGCCCCCGCCAGCGGAGCGATGAGCAGTTCTTC. Its translation is CASSPRQRSDEQFF.

This clonotype was observed a handful of times. The chain couples TRBV20-1 to TRBJ2-7, with D possibly TRBD1 on 6 matching bases. The ends were cut back, 1 base at V and 3 bases at J, with 16 bases in the middle. CDR3 length: 15 amino acids. Germline V gives CDR1 DFQATT, CDR2 SNEGSKA (reference sequence). Here the CDR3 DNA reads TGCAGTGCTAGAGCGTTCAGGACAGAACTCTACGAGCAGTACTTC. This sequence encodes CSARAFRTELYEQYF.

The chain links TRBV13 to TRBJ2-1; perhaps TRBD1 as D (6 bases). Germline CDR1 PRHDT, CDR2 FYEKMQ (reference sequence). Trimming removed 3 bases from V and 15 bases from J, with 12 bases in between. The CDR3 sequence is 11 residues long. CDR3 DNA sequence: TGTGCCAGCAGCTTCGGTGGGGGCCTGTTCTTC. Translation: CASSFGGGLFF.

This chain joins TRBV25-1 and TRBJ2-6; the match to TRBD1 covers 9 bases. Per germline, CDR1 MGHDK and CDR2 SYGVNS. This CDR3 has 17 amino acids. Unmatched junction bases numbered 9, after V lost 6 bases and J lost 3 bases. This chain's CDR3 is CASRRGTGSFGANVLTF. DNA of the CDR3: TGTGCCAGCAGAAGGGGGACAGGGAGCTTTGGGGCCAACGTCCTGACTTTC.

This clonotype was counted a few times. J is TRBJ1-4 and V is TRBV20-1; 9 bases match TRBD1. The CDR3 is 12 residues long. J was trimmed by 8 bases and V by 3 bases; bases with no gene match: 1. Germline V gene lookup returns CDR1 DFQATT and CDR2 SNEGSKA (reference sequence). CDR3 nucleotide sequence: TGCAGTGCTAGGGACAGGGGAGAAAAACTGTTTTTT. Its protein is CSARDRGEKLFF.

The V call is TRBV4-3, the J call TRBJ2-7, with 9 nucleotides matching TRBD2. This CDR3 is built from 14 residues. The germline V gene encodes CDR1 LGHNA and CDR2 YSLEER. After removal of 4 bases from V and 6 bases from J, the junction contained 7 bases not matched to a gene. The CDR3 bases are TGCGCCAGCAGCCTCCGGCGGGGGGGAGGCGAGCAGTACTTC. Translation gives CASSLRRGGGEQYF.

This chain joins TRBV5-1 and TRBJ1-1; possible D gene TRBD1, 5 bases. Between the trimmed V and J ends, which lost 1 base and 3 bases, there was a span of 10 bases. The germline V gene encodes CDR1 SGHRS and CDR2 YFSETQ. This CDR3 is built from 14 residues. CDR3 sequence: CASSLQGTHTEAFF. The DNA for the CDR3 is TGCGCCAGCAGCTTGCAGGGTACCCACACTGAAGCTTTCTTT.

Details on this clonotype: The junction shows a germline mismatch at one end, possibly a read error. The chain joins TRBV9 to TRBJ2-2, with D maybe TRBD2 (5 bases). Germline-derived CDR1 and CDR2 are SGDLS and YYNGEE. CDR3 length equals 14 residues. CDR3 DNA: TGTGCCAGCAGCGGCGGGTACGGGCCCGGGGAGCTGGTTTTT. Encoded protein: CASSGGYGPGELVF.

This clonotype was seen a few times. The chain carries TRBV10-2 and TRBJ2-3; 10 bases map to TRBD2. The trim removed 5 bases at V and 4 bases at J, leaving 6 bases unmatched. CDR1 is WSHSY, CDR2 SAAADI, per germline. The CDR3 consists of 15 residues. The CDR3 DNA reads as TGCGCCAGCAGTACACTAGCGGGAAGATCAGATACGCAGTATTTT. It translates to CASSTLAGRSDTQYF.

The gene calls are TRBV9 and TRBJ1-2, with D uncertain. Germline values: CDR1 SGDLS, CDR2 YYNGEE. The CDR3 spans 14 residues. V was trimmed by 0 bases and J by 6 bases, leaving 12 bases between them. The CDR3 bases are TGTGCCAGCAGCGTAGATCCGGACCTAGATGGCTACACCTTC. Translated, it gives CASSVDPDLDGYTF.

This clonotype was picked up a small number of times. V usage is TRBV7-6 and J usage is TRBJ2-1; 13 positions agree with TRBD2. The junction had 10 bases not matched to a gene; V was cut back by 5 bases and J by 3 bases. The CDR3 runs to 18 residues. Germline-derived CDR1 and CDR2 are SGHVS and FNYEAQ. The CDR3 coding sequence is TGTGCCAGCAGCCCCGGGACTAGCGGGAAGGGGCGCTACAATGAGCAGTTCTTC. Protein sequence: CASSPGTSGKGRYNEQFF.

The chain joins TRBV12-3 or TRBV12-4 to TRBJ2-3; D might be TRBD2 (7 bases). V was clipped by 6 bases and J by 4 bases, with 20 bases between them. CDR3 length: 16 residues. DNA of the CDR3: TGTGCCAGCAGGCCGGGGGGCTCAATGGTGGCAGATACGCAGTATTTT. The encoded protein is CASRPGGSMVADTQYF.

This clonotype was picked up many times. The V and J genes are TRBV12-3 or TRBV12-4 and TRBJ2-1, with D possibly being TRBD2 (6 bases). The CDR3 has 14 amino acids. The V end lost 6 bases, the J end lost 2 bases, and 11 bases lay between the germline ends. The DNA of the CDR3 is TGTGCCAGCAGATTCGGGGGTCCCTACAATGAGCAGTTCTTC. Its protein product is CASRFGGPYNEQFF.

This clonotype was seen only a few times. The rearrangement links TRBV15 to TRBJ2-1; tentative D call: TRBD2 (6 bases). The V gene's germline CDR1 is LNHNV and CDR2 YYDKDF (reference sequence). Deletions cut 0 bases from V and 1 base from J, with 10 bases between. The CDR3 runs 16 residues. The CDR3 nucleotides are TGTGCCACCAGCAGAGATCCGGCGGGATCCTACAATGAGCAGTTCTTC. Protein sequence: CATSRDPAGSYNEQFF.

This chain links TRBV19 with TRBJ1-1; 8 bases agree with TRBD1. Germline V gene data show CDR1 as LNHDA and CDR2 as SQIVND (reference sequence). With V trimmed by 3 bases and J by 2 bases, 8 bases remained unmatched. The CDR3 has 16 amino acids. The CDR3 is CASSMPRDRTNTEAFF. The DNA for the CDR3 is TGTGCCAGTAGTATGCCCCGGGACAGGACTAACACTGAAGCTTTCTTT. Full variable domain (outside the CDR3, taken from reference TRBV19 and TRBJ1-1): DGGITQSPKYLFRKEGQNVTLSCEQNLNHDAMYWYRQDPGQGLRLIYYSQIVNDFQKGDIAEGYSVSREKKESFPLTVTSAQKNPTAFYLCASSMPRDRTNTEAFFGQGTRLTVV.

The CDR3 nucleotides read TGTGCCAGCAGTTTATCGGTCACTGAAGCTTTCTTT. It translates to CASSLSVTEAFF. The V and J genes are TRBV28 and TRBJ1-1; the D is unclear. The CDR3 loop spans 12 amino acids. CDR1 and CDR2 from the germline V gene are MDHEN and SYDVKM. Deletions cut 1 base from V and 4 bases from J, with 4 bases between.

The chain carries TRBV27 and TRBJ2-7, with a weak D call TRBD2 (5 bases). Germline assignment: CDR1 MNHEY and CDR2 SMNVEV (reference sequence). V lost 5 bases and J lost 7, with 24 bases in between. CDR3 length: 16 residues. CDR3: CASSTSSGSWVREQYF. CDR3 sequence (DNA): TGTGCCAGCAGTACCTCTTCGGGGAGTTGGGTACGAGAGCAGTACTTC.

The DNA of the CDR3 is TGTGCCAGCAGCCGGCGGGACAGGACTAACTATGGCTACACCTTC. Protein product: CASSRRDRTNYGYTF. This rearrangement joins TRBV7-2 to TRBJ1-2; 8 bases agree with TRBD1. The J segment lost 0 bases and the V segment lost 5 bases, leaving 5 bases of the junction unmatched. Germline V lookup: CDR1 SGHTA, CDR2 FQGNSA. The CDR3 contains 15 residues.

A few counts support this clonotype. The V and J genes are TRBV20-1 and TRBJ2-7; D is undetermined. This CDR3 comprises 13 residues. Germline CDR1 DFQATT, CDR2 SNEGSKA (reference sequence). The V gene lost 3 bases and the J gene lost 4 bases, with 13 bases spanning the gap. This CDR3 reads CSASSDLTYEQYF. Here the CDR3 DNA reads TGCAGTGCTAGCTCGGACCTAACATACGAGCAGTACTTC.

This clonotype was seen many times. This chain joins TRBV2 and TRBJ2-7; possibly TRBD1 or TRBD2 for D (5 bases each). The germline V gene encodes CDR1 SNHLY and CDR2 FYNNEI. The CDR3 extends over 13 amino acids. V was pared by 5 bases and J by 3 bases, with 11 bases between. In DNA form, the CDR3 reads TGTGCCAGCAGTACTAGAGACAGCTACGAGCAGTACTTC. Translating it yields CASSTRDSYEQYF.

This clonotype has a handful of counts. This chain connects TRBV28 to TRBJ1-6; D possibly corresponds to TRBD1 (6 bases). Deletions cut 3 bases from V and 6 bases from J, with 9 bases between. Looked up from germline, CDR1 is MDHEN and CDR2 is SYDVKM. The CDR3 is made up of 14 amino acids. The CDR3, as DNA: TGTGCCAGCAGTTTCCCAGGGGTTAATTCACCCCTCCACTTT. Protein sequence: CASSFPGVNSPLHF.

The chain uses TRBV7-2 and TRBJ2-1, with D hard to call. V dropped 2 bases and J dropped 4 bases, with 6 bases sitting between them. This CDR3 is built from 13 residues. CDR1 is SGHTA and CDR2 is FQGNSA in the germline V gene. The CDR3 region is CASSLINYNEQFF. The CDR3 DNA reads as TGTGCCAGCAGCTTAATAAATTACAATGAGCAGTTCTTC.